One and the same sample provided the 24 T cell receptor beta chains below, sequenced in a study of prognosis after radiotherapy for stage I lung cancer. Two-round multiplex PCR on genomic DNA was the method by which TCR beta CDR3 was amplified. Amplification in first-round PCR relied on primers specific to each TRBV and TRBJ gene. TCRdb ran MiXCR on the multiplex PCR reads and lists one entry per CDR3 protein. The sample records 11,000 to 15,000 distinct CDR3 sequences, approximately 30% being singletons. The sequenced sample was PBMCs, obtained before or after stereotactic body radiation therapy (not recorded which). These receptor sequences come from a donor aged 50 or older with non-small cell lung cancer.

Remarks on this clonotype: This clone may be a read error of a much larger clone one base away. The V gene is TRBV29-1, the J gene TRBJ2-3, with a tentative D call TRBD2 (5 bases). Between the trimmed V and J ends, which lost 5 bases and 4 bases, there was a span of 13 bases. The CDR3 is 13 amino acids. CDR1 is SQVTM, CDR2 ANQGSEA, per germline. The DNA for the CDR3 is TGCAGCGTTTGGGTGGGAGCATCAGATACGCAGTATTTT. Translation gives CSVWVGASDTQYF.

This clonotype occurred a few times. The gene calls are TRBV19 and TRBJ2-3, with TRBD2 matching 11 bases. The V gene end was trimmed by 5 bases and the J gene end by 0 bases; junction bases not matched to a gene: 10. The CDR3 has 18 amino acids. CDR1 and CDR2 from the germline V gene are LNHDA and SQIVND (reference sequence). CDR3 nucleotides: TGTGCCAGTAGTTACCCCCGGACTAGCGGGTCTAGCACAGATACGCAGTATTTT. Its protein product is CASSYPRTSGSSTDTQYF.

This chain joins TRBV7-9 and TRBJ1-1, with D unresolved. Trimming removed 1 base from V and 7 bases from J, with 10 bases in between. Germline V gene sequence: CDR1 SEHNR, CDR2 FQNEAQ (reference sequence). CDR3 size: 13 residues. The CDR3 protein is CASSLVLGYEAFF. CDR3 in DNA: TGTGCCAGCAGCTTAGTGTTAGGATATGAAGCTTTCTTT.

A word on this clonotype: This clone may be a read error of a much larger clone one base away. The CDR3 bases are TGTGCCAGCAGTTACCATCCTAGCGGAGGGGGGAAAGAGACCCAGTACTTC. Translation: CASSYHPSGGGKETQYF. The V call is TRBV6-2 or TRBV6-3, the J call TRBJ2-5; maybe TRBD2 (7 bases). This CDR3 comprises 17 residues. V lost 2 bases and J 3 bases, leaving 19 bases between the germline ends. From germline, CDR1 is MNHEY and CDR2 SVGEGT.

The sample holds many counts of this clonotype. The CDR3 sequence is CASSYAVNTEAFF. Written as DNA, the CDR3 is TGTGCCAGCAGTTACGCTGTGAACACTGAAGCTTTCTTT. The rearrangement links TRBV6-5 to TRBJ1-1; unclear D gene. Trimming shortened V by 2 bases and J by 0 bases, and 4 bases separated the two germline ends. The CDR3 is 13 residues long. Germline V gives CDR1 MNHEY, CDR2 SVGAGI.

This clonotype qualifies as medium-sized. CDR3 nucleotides: TGTGCCAGCAGTTACTCAAACCAGGCCCTTTGGGGGCTCGAGCAGTACTTC. This sequence encodes CASSYSNQALWGLEQYF. The chain employs TRBV6-5 and TRBJ2-7; D is possibly TRBD1 (6 bases). V lost 0 bases and J lost 6, with 21 bases in between. Germline values: CDR1 MNHEY, CDR2 SVGAGI. This CDR3 comprises 17 residues.

This chain uses TRBV6-2 or TRBV6-3 with TRBJ2-7; D might be TRBD2 (5 bases). Germline CDR1 MNHEY, CDR2 SVGEGT. CDR3 length equals 11 residues. CDR3 residues: CARRRDYEQYF. The DNA for the CDR3 is TGTGCTAGACGTCGGGACTACGAGCAGTACTTC.

The chain recombines TRBV7-2 with TRBJ2-3; no firm D call. The germline V gene encodes CDR1 SGHTA and CDR2 FQGNSA. V was trimmed by 2 bases and J by 7 bases, leaving 13 bases between them. This CDR3 spans 14 amino acids. The CDR3 loop reads CASSLYGPAYTQYF. The DNA for the CDR3 is TGTGCCAGCAGCTTATATGGTCCAGCGTATACGCAGTATTTT.

This clonotype was counted ten times or more. The chain uses TRBV11-3 and TRBJ2-3; tentatively, D is TRBD1 or TRBD2 (6 bases each). CDR1 is SGHNT, CDR2 YENEEA, per germline. The CDR3 runs to 15 residues. Trimming removed 8 bases at V and 2 bases at J, with 17 bases between. CDR3 coding DNA: TGTGCCAGCGGTCCGGGGGCCCCCCCCACAGATACGCAGTATTTT. Its translation: CASGPGAPPTDTQYF.

At least ten counts were recorded for this clonotype. V and J are TRBV29-1 and TRBJ2-1; TRBD2 agrees at 11 bases. J gave up 6 bases and V 4 bases, and 5 bases lay outside the gene matches. The length of the CDR3 is 14 residues. Germline assignment: CDR1 SQVTM and CDR2 ANQGSEA. CDR3 sequence: CSVAGTSGLNEQFF. CDR3 coding DNA: TGCAGCGTTGCCGGGACTAGCGGACTCAATGAGCAGTTCTTC.

By sample fraction, this clonotype is medium-sized (0.01 to 0.1%). The chain recombines TRBV4-1 with TRBJ1-5; the D gene is possibly TRBD1 (6 bases). Trimming shortened V by 0 bases and J by 4 bases, and 10 bases separated the two germline ends. This CDR3 contains 15 residues. Germline CDR1 reads MGHRA; CDR2 reads YSYEKL. DNA for the CDR3: TGCGCCAGCAGCCAAGATGGGCAGGGGAATCAGCCCCAGCATTTT. This encodes CASSQDGQGNQPQHF.

This clonotype rates as medium-sized. This chain joins TRBV6-5 and TRBJ2-7; unclear D gene. Germline V gene data show CDR1 as MNHEY and CDR2 as SVGAGI. The V end lost 2 bases, the J end lost 3 bases, and 2 bases lay between the germline ends. This CDR3 has 11 amino acids. The CDR3: CASSYLYEQYF. The DNA for the CDR3 is TGTGCCAGCAGTTACCTCTACGAGCAGTACTTC.

Many counts were recorded for this clonotype. The chain combines TRBV3-1 with TRBJ1-5; D remains ambiguous. This CDR3 has 14 residues. Germline V gene sequence: CDR1 LGHDT, CDR2 YNNKEL (reference sequence). Trimming cost V 2 bases and J 5 bases, with 10 bases left between them. Here the CDR3 reads CASSQSTDYQPQHF. The CDR3, as DNA: TGTGCCAGCAGCCAATCCACGGACTATCAGCCCCAGCATTTT.

Many counts were recorded for this clonotype. At one end the junction does not follow the germline gene, possibly because of a read error. The V gene is TRBV27, the J gene TRBJ2-5; D may be TRBD1 (5 bases). The CDR3 is 13 residues long. Per germline, CDR1 MNHEY and CDR2 SMNVEV (reference sequence). In DNA, the CDR3 is TGTGCCAGCAGCTTATGGACCCAAGGGGACCAGTACTTC. Translation gives CASSLWTQGDQYF.

This clonotype was seen at least ten times. This sequence joins TRBV10-2 and TRBJ2-7, with D maybe TRBD1 (5 bases). Germline lookup yields CDR1 WSHSY and CDR2 SAAADI. This CDR3 is built from 14 residues. The V end lost 4 bases, the J end lost 3 bases, and 13 bases lay between the germline ends. The CDR3 spells CASSGGRQHYEQYF. CDR3 DNA: TGCGCCAGCAGTGGAGGCAGACAGCACTACGAGCAGTACTTC.

A note on this clonotype: Since a far larger clone is one base different, this is likely a read error. This chain joins TRBV6-4 and TRBJ2-7; 10 nucleotides align to TRBD2. With V trimmed by 3 bases and J by 5 bases, 13 bases remained unmatched. The CDR3 loop spans 17 amino acids. The V gene's germline CDR1 is MRHNA and CDR2 SNTAGT. CDR3 region: CASSDLKGASGSNEQYF. The DNA for the CDR3 is TGTGCCAGCAGTGATTTAAAGGGCGCTAGCGGGAGCAACGAGCAGTACTTC.

In regard to this clonotype: The conserved closing phenylalanine or tryptophan is absent in this CDR3, likely reflecting a read error. V is TRBV9 and J is TRBJ2-1; the D gene is possibly TRBD1 (6 bases). Deletions cut 2 bases from V and 9 bases from J, with 12 bases between. Germline CDR1 and CDR2: SGDLS and YYNGEE. The CDR3 contains 13 residues. CDR3 in DNA: TGTGCCAGCAGCGTGAGCAACAGGGCTGAGCAGTTCCTC. It specifies CASSVSNRAEQFL.

As regards this clonotype: Just one base apart from a much larger clone, this may be a read error. V usage is TRBV6-2 or TRBV6-3 and J usage is TRBJ2-7; D gene uncertain. The CDR3 is 14 amino acids. The germline V gene encodes CDR1 MNHEY and CDR2 SVGEGT. Trimming took 4 bases from V and 2 from J, leaving 12 bases between them. The CDR3 region is CASSCELRAYEQYF. The CDR3 DNA reads TGTGCCAGCAGTTGCGAGCTGCGCGCCTACGAGCAGTACTTC.

This clonotype was recorded many times. The DNA for the CDR3 is TGTGCCAGTGGGGGTCGGGGACAGTACTACGAGCAGTACTTC. Translated, it gives CASGGRGQYYEQYF. The rearrangement uses TRBV19 and TRBJ2-7; 7 nucleotides align to TRBD1. Per germline, CDR1 LNHDA and CDR2 SQIVND (reference sequence). This CDR3 has 14 residues. Trimming removed 8 bases from V and 3 bases from J; junction bases left unmatched: 10.

CDR3 nucleotides: TGTGCCAGTAGTATAGTGGTTGGGGCCGAGCAGTACTTC. Translated: CASSIVVGAEQYF. This rearrangement joins TRBV19 to TRBJ2-7, with TRBD1 as a possible D gene (5 bases). This CDR3 spans 13 amino acids. Germline V gene lookup returns CDR1 LNHDA and CDR2 SQIVND (reference sequence). V shed 1 base and J shed 6 bases, with 10 bases lying between them.

This clonotype is medium-sized (0.01 to 0.1%) by share. The chain is built from TRBV5-1 and TRBJ2-7; D gene uncertain. CDR3 length: 12 amino acids. The germline V and J ends were trimmed by 2 bases and 6 bases, with 9 bases remaining between them. Per germline, CDR1 SGHRS and CDR2 YFSETQ. The CDR3 DNA is TGCGCCAGCAGCTTAATGGGTTCCGAGCAGTACTTC. Translated, it gives CASSLMGSEQYF.

In its sample, this clonotype is medium-sized. The chain combines TRBV20-1 with TRBJ2-7, with TRBD2 matching 7 bases. The CDR3 consists of 13 residues. CDR1 and CDR2 (germline): DFQATT, SNEGSKA (reference sequence). The junction had 7 bases not matched to a gene; V was cut back by 6 bases and J by 2 bases. Written as DNA, the CDR3 is TGCAGTGCCCGAAGGACTAGTCCCTACGAGCAGTACTTC. Translated: CSARRTSPYEQYF.

Judged by abundance, this clonotype is medium-sized (0.01 to 0.1%). The chain employs TRBV20-1 and TRBJ2-1; possible D gene TRBD2, 6 bases. This CDR3 spans 17 amino acids. CDR1 DFQATT and CDR2 SNEGSKA come from the germline V gene (reference sequence). V was pared by 5 bases and J by 8 bases, with 28 bases between. The CDR3 protein is CSASPPPASVYGDEQFF. The CDR3 nucleotides are TGCAGTGCTTCCCCTCCTCCGGCTAGCGTTTATGGGGATGAGCAGTTCTTC.

Many counts were recorded for this clonotype. A junction end diverges from the germline sequence, so it may reflect a read error. The CDR3 region is CASSSQAGEVNEQFF. The CDR3 DNA reads TGTGCTAGCAGCTCGCAAGCGGGAGAAGTCAATGAGCAGTTCTTC. This sequence joins TRBV7-7 and TRBJ2-1; 8 bases fit TRBD2. This CDR3 is built from 15 residues. Germline lookup yields CDR1 SSHAT and CDR2 FNYEAQ (reference sequence).